Listed here is a single TCR beta chain. CDR1 and CDR2 from the germline V gene are LGHDT and YNNKEL (reference sequence). The V end lost 1 base, the J end lost 7 bases, and 8 bases lay between the germline ends. This CDR3 has 13 residues. This entry is derived from a study of blood T cell repertoires in COVID-19. Original processing notes: Amplification with reference gene primers provided the estimates of nucleated cell counts. Only in-frame clones appear in the TCRdb table, and some are missing; sequencing was by immunoSEQ multiplex PCR. The DNA was the basis for D and trimming; V, J and clone size are from that table. Altogether about 210,000 clones are present, about four fifths being singletons, with the ten largest covering roughly 8%.

The chain is built from TRBV3-1 (or the pseudogene TRBV3-2) and TRBJ1-5, with D tentatively TRBD1 (6 bases). Sample: peripheral blood. This clonotype originated in a woman aged 50 to 60 with active or convalescent COVID-19. The CDR3 DNA reads as TGTGCCAGCAGCCAAGGTCAGGGGCAGCCCCAGCATTTT. Translated: CASSQGQGQPQHF.